This T cell receptor beta chain was captured by sequencing in a study of T cell responses to AZD1222 COVID-19 vaccine. The V end was cut by 7 bases, the J end by 0 bases, with 10 bases between. CDR3 length equals 14 residues. Germline-derived CDR1 and CDR2 are SGDLS and YYNGEE. Overall study findings and caveats: Females made up more of the donors, who were largely white British, and clonal diversity may have come out too low. The reported proportion of spike-specific TCRs targeting unmutated variant regions was nearly half. Across spike, vaccine-associated CD4 TCRs were found, dominant at 160-218 and 743-854. Receipt of two AZD1222 doses was followed by a rise in Spike-specific TCR breadth and depth.

Assay: immunoSEQ multiplex PCR; the TCRdb copy retains only in-frame clones and omits some. The table lists around 120,000 clones, approximately 94% of them singletons. Comments on this clone: The target antigen is unknown.

The chain combines TRBV9 with TRBJ2-2, with unresolved D. The sequence was collected from an adult who received the AZD1222 COVID-19 vaccine. The sample was peripheral blood, taken 28 days after the second AZD1222 dose. The CDR3 loop is CASGPAANTGELFF. As DNA, the CDR3 is TGTGCCAGCGGGCCGGCAGCGAACACCGGGGAGCTGTTTTTT.